This T cell receptor (beta chain) was captured by sequencing in a study of blood T cell repertoires in COVID-19. Study information: Some COVID-19 samples were acute and others convalescent; all came from the United States, Italy and Spain. T cells, B-cell-depleted T cells, or PBMCs supplied cDNA or gDNA.

Per the authors' pipeline: Amplification from reference gene primers served as the basis for estimated nucleated cell counts. Sequenced by immunoSEQ multiplex PCR; TCRdb stores in-frame clones only, minus some. V and J calls and clone size are copied from that table; D and trimming were computed from the DNA. The data contain tens of thousands of clones, about 70% of them singletons. CDR3 size: 15 residues. Per germline, CDR1 LNHDA and CDR2 SQIVND (reference sequence). Losses at the gene ends were 7 bases for V and 2 bases for J; bases not matched to a gene: 3. The chain combines TRBV19 with TRBJ2-2, with TRBD2 identical over 11 bases. Sequencing was performed on peripheral blood. This TCR derives from a man aged 50-59 years with active or convalescent COVID-19. CDR3 sequence: CASNLAGGNTGELFF. For the CDR3, the DNA is TGTGCCAGTAACCTAGCGGGGGGTAACACCGGGGAGCTGTTTTTT.